A single sample gave rise to the 8 T cell receptor beta chains below, sequenced in a study of cytomegalovirus exposure and HLA in healthy donors. Primers: 60 Vbeta forward and 13 Jbeta reverse. Clones were sequenced by immunoSEQ multiplex PCR, and TCRdb holds only the in-frame ones, with some missing. The sample is made up of about 130,000 clones, and the top ten hold 2% of it. Material for sequencing was PBMCs. The source of these receptors is an older woman in good health and CMV-seronegative.

The gene calls are TRBV6-1 and TRBJ2-5, with D tentatively TRBD2 (5 bases). Germline V gene lookup returns CDR1 MNHNS and CDR2 SASEGT. V lost 4 bases and J 1 base, leaving 10 bases between the germline ends. The CDR3 runs 14 residues. The CDR3 nucleotides are TGTGCCAGCAGTGTTCGGACTGTCCAAGAGACCCAGTACTTC. This translates into CASSVRTVQETQYF.

The chain combines TRBV4-1 with TRBJ2-3, with 9 bases identical to TRBD2. The length of the CDR3 is 17 residues. Unmatched junction bases numbered 7, after V lost 3 bases and J lost 0 bases. CDR1 is MGHRA and CDR2 is YSYEKL in the germline V gene. The CDR3 is CASSQGAGGRSTDTQYF. CDR3 in DNA: TGCGCCAGCAGCCAGGGGGCGGGGGGGCGAAGCACAGATACGCAGTATTTT.

The J gene is TRBJ2-3, the V gene TRBV20-1; D not resolved. Germline V lookup: CDR1 DFQATT, CDR2 SNEGSKA (reference sequence). The CDR3 spans 11 residues. V lost 1 base and J 7 bases, leaving 6 bases between the germline ends. The CDR3 DNA reads TGCAGTGCTAGAGGTCCCAATACGCAGTATTTT. Amino acids: CSARGPNTQYF.

The rearrangement links TRBV11-2 to TRBJ2-7, with D perhaps matching TRBD1 (5 bases). Trimming cost V 5 bases and J 6 bases, with 20 bases left between them. CDR1 and CDR2 from the germline V gene are SGHAT and FQNNGV. This CDR3 has 15 residues. Here the CDR3 reads CASSESGLPWGEQYF. The DNA of the CDR3 is TGTGCCAGCAGCGAATCAGGGTTGCCCTGGGGCGAGCAGTACTTC.

The J gene is TRBJ2-7, the V gene TRBV27, with D perhaps matching TRBD1 (5 bases). The CDR3 totals 15 residues. Trimming shortened V by 6 bases and J by 0 bases, and 15 bases separated the two germline ends. Per the germline V gene, CDR1 is MNHEY and CDR2 is SMNVEV (reference sequence). CDR3 sequence (DNA): TGTGCCAGCAGGAGACAGATACCGAGCTCCTACGAGCAGTACTTC. Translation gives CASRRQIPSSYEQYF.

This rearrangement joins TRBV6-4 to TRBJ1-1; perhaps TRBD1 as D (5 bases). The germline V gene encodes CDR1 MRHNA and CDR2 SNTAGT. V was shortened by 2 bases and J by 2 bases, with 15 bases between the two germline ends. This CDR3 spans 16 amino acids. The CDR3 coding sequence is TGTGCCAGCAGTGACACGTGGCGGGGGTTAAACACTGAAGCTTTCTTT. It translates to CASSDTWRGLNTEAFF.

V gene TRBV29-1 combines with J gene TRBJ2-7; D perhaps matches TRBD2 (7 bases). CDR3 length: 12 residues. V was shortened by 8 bases and J by 6 bases, with 17 bases between the two germline ends. Germline V CDR1 and CDR2: SQVTM, ANQGSEA. The CDR3 sequence: CSYMRGGGEQYF. CDR3 nucleotides: TGCAGCTATATGAGGGGGGGCGGCGAGCAGTACTTC.

The chain has TRBV6-1 and TRBJ2-5; D is perhaps TRBD2 (5 bases). The DNA end favors TRBJ2-7, so the J call may be wrong. CDR1 is MNHNS, CDR2 SASEGT, per germline. The length of the CDR3 is 14 residues. CDR3 sequence reads: CASSPGTGSYEQYF. As DNA, the CDR3 is TGTGCCAGCAGTCCGGGAACGGGGTCCTACGAGCAGTACTTC.